This TCR beta chain was sequenced in a study of Graves' ophthalmopathy and Graves' hyperthyroidism. Scientists amplified the TCR beta CDR3 regions from RNA transcripts. HTBI primers served in a first-round RT-PCR, which a second-round multiplex PCR followed. MiXCR, applied by TCRdb to the multiplex PCR reads, yields one record per CDR3 protein. The sample holds roughly 1.1 million distinct CDR3 sequences, 35% to 45% seen once. Many counts were recorded for this clonotype. Germline V CDR1 and CDR2: SGHNT, YYREEE (reference sequence). There are 12 residues in the CDR3. V was shortened by 0 bases and J by 8 bases, with 5 bases between the two germline ends.

The chain links TRBV5-4 to TRBJ2-2; D not certain. The sequenced material came from peripheral blood or thyroid tissue (not recorded which). This receptor was obtained from an adult man with Graves' hyperthyroidism. CDR3 in amino acids: CASSLDLGELFF. The CDR3 DNA is TGTGCCAGCAGCTTGGATCTGGGGGAGCTGTTTTTT.